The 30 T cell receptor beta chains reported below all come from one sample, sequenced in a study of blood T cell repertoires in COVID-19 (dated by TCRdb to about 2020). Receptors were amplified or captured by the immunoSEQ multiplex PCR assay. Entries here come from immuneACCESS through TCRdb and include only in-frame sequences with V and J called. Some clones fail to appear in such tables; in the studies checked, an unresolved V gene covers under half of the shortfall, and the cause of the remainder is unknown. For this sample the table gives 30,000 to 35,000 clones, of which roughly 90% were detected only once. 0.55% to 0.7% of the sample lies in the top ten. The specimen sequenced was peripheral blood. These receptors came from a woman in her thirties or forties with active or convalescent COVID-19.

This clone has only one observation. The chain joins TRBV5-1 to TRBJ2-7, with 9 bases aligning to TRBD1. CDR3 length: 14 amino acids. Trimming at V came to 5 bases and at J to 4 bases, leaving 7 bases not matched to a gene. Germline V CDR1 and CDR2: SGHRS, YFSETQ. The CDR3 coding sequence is TGCGCCAGCAGATTGAGGACAGGGGTGTACGAGCAGTACTTC. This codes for CASRLRTGVYEQYF.

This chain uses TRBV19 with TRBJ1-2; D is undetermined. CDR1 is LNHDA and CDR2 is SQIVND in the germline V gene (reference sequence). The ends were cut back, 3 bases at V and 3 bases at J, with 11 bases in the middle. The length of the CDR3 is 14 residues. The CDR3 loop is CASSMSGRDYGYTF. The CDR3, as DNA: TGTGCCAGTAGTATGAGCGGAAGGGACTATGGCTACACCTTC.

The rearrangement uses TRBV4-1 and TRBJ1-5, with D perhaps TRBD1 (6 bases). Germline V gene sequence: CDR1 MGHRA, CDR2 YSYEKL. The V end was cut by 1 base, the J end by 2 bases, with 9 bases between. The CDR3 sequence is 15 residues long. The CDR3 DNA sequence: TGCGCCAGCAGCCAAGGAGACAGGCGCAATCAGCCCCAGCATTTT. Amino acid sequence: CASSQGDRRNQPQHF.

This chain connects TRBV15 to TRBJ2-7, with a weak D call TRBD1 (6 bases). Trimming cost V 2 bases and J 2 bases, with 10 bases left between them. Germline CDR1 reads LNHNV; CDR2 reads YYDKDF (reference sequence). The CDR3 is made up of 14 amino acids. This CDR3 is CATSRRTEPYEQYF. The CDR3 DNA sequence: TGTGCCACCAGCAGAAGGACAGAACCCTACGAGCAGTACTTC.

This CDR3 is CASSLDVEWGANVLTF. In nucleotides, the CDR3 is TGCGCCAGCAGCTTGGATGTAGAATGGGGGGCCAACGTCCTGACTTTC. J is TRBJ2-6 and V is TRBV5-1, with D unclear. Germline V gene lookup returns CDR1 SGHRS and CDR2 YFSETQ. Trimming took off 0 bases at V and 4 bases at J, with 11 bases between the two ends. This CDR3 region has 16 residues.

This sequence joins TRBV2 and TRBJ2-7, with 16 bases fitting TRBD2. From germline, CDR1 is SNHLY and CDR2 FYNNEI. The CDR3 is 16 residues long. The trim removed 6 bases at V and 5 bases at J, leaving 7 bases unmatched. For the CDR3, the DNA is TGTGCCAGCAGACCCGGGACTAGCGGGAGGGCCAACGAGCAGTACTTC. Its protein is CASRPGTSGRANEQYF.

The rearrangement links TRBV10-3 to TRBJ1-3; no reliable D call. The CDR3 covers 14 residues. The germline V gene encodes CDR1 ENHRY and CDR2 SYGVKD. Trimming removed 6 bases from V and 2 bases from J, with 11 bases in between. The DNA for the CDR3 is TGTGCCATCAGGCCGGGTTACGCTGGAAACACCATATATTTT. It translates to CAIRPGYAGNTIYF.

The CDR3 is CASSSTTGNTEAFF. In DNA form, the CDR3 reads TGTGCCAGCAGCTCCACAACAGGGAACACTGAAGCTTTCTTT. V is TRBV7-3 and J is TRBJ1-1; possible D gene TRBD1, 5 bases. V was trimmed by 4 bases and J by 1 base, leaving 10 bases between them. The CDR3 extends over 14 amino acids. The germline CDR1 and CDR2 sequences are SGHTA and FQGTGA.

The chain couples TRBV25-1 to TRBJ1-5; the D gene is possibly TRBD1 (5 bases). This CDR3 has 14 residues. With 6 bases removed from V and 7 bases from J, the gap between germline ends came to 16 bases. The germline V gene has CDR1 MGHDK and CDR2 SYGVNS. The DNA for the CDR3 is TGTGCCAGCAGCGAAGTAGGAGGGGTCCAGCCCCAGCATTTT. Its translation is CASSEVGGVQPQHF.

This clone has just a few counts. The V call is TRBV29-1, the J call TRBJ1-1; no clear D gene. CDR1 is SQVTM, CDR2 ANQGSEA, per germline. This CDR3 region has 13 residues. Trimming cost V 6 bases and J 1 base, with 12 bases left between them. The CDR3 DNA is TGCAGCGTCTACCATGCGGGGAACACTGAAGCTTTCTTT. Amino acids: CSVYHAGNTEAFF.

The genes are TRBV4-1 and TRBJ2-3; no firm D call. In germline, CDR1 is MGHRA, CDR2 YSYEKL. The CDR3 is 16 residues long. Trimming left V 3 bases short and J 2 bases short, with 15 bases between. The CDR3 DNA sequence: TGCGCCAGCAGCCAGCCTCCCAGGCAGGTCACAGATACGCAGTATTTT. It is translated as CASSQPPRQVTDTQYF.

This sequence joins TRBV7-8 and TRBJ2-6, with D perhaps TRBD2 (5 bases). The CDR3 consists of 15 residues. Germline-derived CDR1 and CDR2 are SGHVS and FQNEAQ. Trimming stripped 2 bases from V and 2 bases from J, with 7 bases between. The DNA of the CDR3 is TGTGCCAGCAGCTTACGAGGGACTGGGGCCAACGTCCTGACTTTC. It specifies CASSLRGTGANVLTF.

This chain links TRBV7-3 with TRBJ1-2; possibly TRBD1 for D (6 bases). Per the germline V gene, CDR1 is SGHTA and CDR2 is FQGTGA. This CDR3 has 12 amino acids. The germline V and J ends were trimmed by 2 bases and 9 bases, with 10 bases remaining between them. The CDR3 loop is CASSLGQGRYTF. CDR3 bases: TGTGCCAGCAGCTTAGGGCAGGGGCGCTACACCTTC.

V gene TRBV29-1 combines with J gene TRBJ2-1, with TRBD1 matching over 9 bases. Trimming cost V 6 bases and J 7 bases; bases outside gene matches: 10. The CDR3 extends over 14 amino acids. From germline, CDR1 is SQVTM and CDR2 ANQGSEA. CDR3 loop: CSVAGQGKRNEQFF. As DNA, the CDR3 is TGCAGCGTGGCTGGACAGGGGAAAAGAAATGAGCAGTTCTTC.

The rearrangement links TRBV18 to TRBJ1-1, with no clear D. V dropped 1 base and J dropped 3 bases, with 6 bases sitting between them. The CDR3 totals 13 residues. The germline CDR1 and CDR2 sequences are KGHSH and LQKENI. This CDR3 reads CASSPLGDTEAFF. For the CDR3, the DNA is TGTGCCAGCTCACCACTGGGAGACACTGAAGCTTTCTTT. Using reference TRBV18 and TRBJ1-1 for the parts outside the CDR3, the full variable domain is NAGVMQNPRHLVRRRGQEARLRCSPMKGHSHVYWYRQLPEEGLKFMVYLQKENIIDESGMPKERFSAEFPKEGPSILRIQQVVRGDSAAYFCASSPLGDTEAFFGQGTRLTVV.

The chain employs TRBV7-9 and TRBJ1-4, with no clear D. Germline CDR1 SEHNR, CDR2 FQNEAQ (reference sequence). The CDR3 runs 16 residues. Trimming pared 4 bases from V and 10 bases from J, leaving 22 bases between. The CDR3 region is CASSSSGGGLIGKLFF. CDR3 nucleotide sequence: TGTGCCAGCAGCTCCTCCGGTGGAGGGCTGATTGGAAAACTGTTTTTT. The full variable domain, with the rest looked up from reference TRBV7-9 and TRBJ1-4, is DTGVSQNPRHKITKRGQNVTFRCDPISEHNRLYWYRQTLGQGPEFLTYFQNEAQLEKSRLLSDRFSAERPKGSFSTLEIQRTEQGDSAMYLCASSSSGGGLIGKLFFGSGTQLSVL.

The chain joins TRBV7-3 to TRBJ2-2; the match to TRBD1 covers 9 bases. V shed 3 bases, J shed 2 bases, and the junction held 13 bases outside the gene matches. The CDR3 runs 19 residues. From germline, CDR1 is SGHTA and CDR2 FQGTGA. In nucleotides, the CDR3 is TGTGCCAGCAGCTTCCGCCCGGTACCGGGACAGGGAAACACCGGGGAGCTGTTTTTT. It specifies CASSFRPVPGQGNTGELFF. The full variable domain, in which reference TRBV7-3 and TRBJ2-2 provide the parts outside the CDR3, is GAGVSQTPSNKVTEKGKYVELRCDPISGHTALYWYRQSLGQGPEFLIYFQGTGAADDSGLPNDRFFAVRPEGSVSTLKIQRTERGDSAVYLCASSFRPVPGQGNTGELFFGEGSRLTVL.

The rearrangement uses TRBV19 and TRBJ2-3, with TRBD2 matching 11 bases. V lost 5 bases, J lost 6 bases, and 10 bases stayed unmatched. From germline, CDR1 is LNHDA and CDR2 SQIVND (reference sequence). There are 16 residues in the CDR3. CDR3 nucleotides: TGTGCCAGTAGTCTTGGAACTAGCGGGGGATTGGATACGCAGTATTTT. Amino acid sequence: CASSLGTSGGLDTQYF.

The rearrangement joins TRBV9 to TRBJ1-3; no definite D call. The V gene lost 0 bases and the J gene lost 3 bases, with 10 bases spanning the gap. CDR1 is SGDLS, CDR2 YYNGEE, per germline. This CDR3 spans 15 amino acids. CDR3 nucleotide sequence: TGTGCCAGCAGCGTAGTTCCAGGCCTTGGAAACACCATATATTTT. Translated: CASSVVPGLGNTIYF.

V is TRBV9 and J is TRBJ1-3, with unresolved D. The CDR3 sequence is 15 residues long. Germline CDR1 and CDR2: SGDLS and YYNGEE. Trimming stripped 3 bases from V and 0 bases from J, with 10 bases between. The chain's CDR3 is CASSDGEYSGNTIYF. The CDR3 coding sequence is TGTGCCAGCAGCGACGGGGAGTACTCTGGAAACACCATATATTTT.

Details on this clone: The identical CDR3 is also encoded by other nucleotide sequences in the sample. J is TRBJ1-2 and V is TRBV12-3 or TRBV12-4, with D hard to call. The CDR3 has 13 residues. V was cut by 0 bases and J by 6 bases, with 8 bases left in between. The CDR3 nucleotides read TGTGCCAGCAGTTTAGCAGGGAGGGATGGCTACACCTTC. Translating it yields CASSLAGRDGYTF.

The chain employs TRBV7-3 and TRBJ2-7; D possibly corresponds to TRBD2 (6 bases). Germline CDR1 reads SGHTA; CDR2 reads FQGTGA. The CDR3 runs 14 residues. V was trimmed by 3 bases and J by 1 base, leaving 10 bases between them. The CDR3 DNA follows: TGTGCCAGCAGCTTTACCGGGAGTTCCTACGAGCAGTACTTC. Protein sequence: CASSFTGSSYEQYF.

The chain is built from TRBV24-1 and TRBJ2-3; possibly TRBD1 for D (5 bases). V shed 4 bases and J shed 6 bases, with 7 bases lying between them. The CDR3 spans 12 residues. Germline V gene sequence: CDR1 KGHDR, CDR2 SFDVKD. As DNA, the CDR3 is TGTGCCACCAGTGAGAAGGGGGATACGCAGTATTTT. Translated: CATSEKGDTQYF.

This CDR3 reads CASSLRGGMNTEAFF. The DNA for the CDR3 is TGCGCCAGCAGCCTACGCGGGGGTATGAACACTGAAGCTTTCTTT. The chain has TRBV5-1 and TRBJ1-1; TRBD1 is a possible D gene (5 bases). This CDR3 comprises 15 residues. Trimming pared 4 bases from V and 0 bases from J, leaving 13 bases between. CDR1 is SGHRS, CDR2 YFSETQ, per germline.

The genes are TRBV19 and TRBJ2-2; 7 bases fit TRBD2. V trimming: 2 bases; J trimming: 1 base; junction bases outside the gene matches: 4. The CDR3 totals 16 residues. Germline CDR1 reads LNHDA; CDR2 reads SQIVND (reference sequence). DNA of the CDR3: TGTGCCAGTAGTATATCTAGCGGTAGGAACACCGGGGAGCTGTTTTTT. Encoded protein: CASSISSGRNTGELFF.

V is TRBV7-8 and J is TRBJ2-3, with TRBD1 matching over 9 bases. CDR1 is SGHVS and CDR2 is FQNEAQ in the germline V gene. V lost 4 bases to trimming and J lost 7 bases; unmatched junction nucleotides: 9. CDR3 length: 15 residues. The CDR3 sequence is CASSSPQGASYTQYF. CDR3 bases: TGTGCCAGCAGCTCCCCACAGGGGGCCTCGTATACGCAGTATTTT.

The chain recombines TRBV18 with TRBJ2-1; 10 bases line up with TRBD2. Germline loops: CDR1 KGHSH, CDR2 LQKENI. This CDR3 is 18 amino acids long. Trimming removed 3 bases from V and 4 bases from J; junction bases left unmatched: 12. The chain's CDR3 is CASSPQDPASGGYNEQFF. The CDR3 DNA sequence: TGTGCCAGCTCACCCCAAGACCCCGCTAGCGGGGGATACAATGAGCAGTTCTTC.

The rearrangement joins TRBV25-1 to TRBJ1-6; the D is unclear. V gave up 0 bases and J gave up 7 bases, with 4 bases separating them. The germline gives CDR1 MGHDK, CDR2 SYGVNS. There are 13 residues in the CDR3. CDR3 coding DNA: TGTGCCAGCAGTGAATATCGGAATTCACCCCTCCACTTT. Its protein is CASSEYRNSPLHF. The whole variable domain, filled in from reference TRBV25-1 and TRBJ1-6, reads EADIYQTPRYLVIGTGKKITLECSQTMGHDKMYWYQQDPGMELHLIHYSYGVNSTEKGDLSSESTVSRIRTEHFPLTLESARPSHTSQYLCASSEYRNSPLHFGNGTRLTVT.

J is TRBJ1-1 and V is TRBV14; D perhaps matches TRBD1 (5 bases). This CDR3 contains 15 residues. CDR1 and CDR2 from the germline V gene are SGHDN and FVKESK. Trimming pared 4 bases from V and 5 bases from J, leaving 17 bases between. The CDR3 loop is CASSRLGQGNTEAFF. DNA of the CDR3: TGTGCCAGCAGCCGACTGGGGCAGGGAAATACTGAAGCTTTCTTT.

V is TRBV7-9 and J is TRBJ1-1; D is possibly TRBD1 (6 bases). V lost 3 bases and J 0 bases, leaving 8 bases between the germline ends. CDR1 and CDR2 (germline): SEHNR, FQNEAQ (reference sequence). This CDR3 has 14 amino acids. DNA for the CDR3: TGTGCCAGCAGCTTCACAGGGTTGAACACTGAAGCTTTCTTT. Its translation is CASSFTGLNTEAFF. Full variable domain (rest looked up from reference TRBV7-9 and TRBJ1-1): DTGVSQNPRHKITKRGQNVTFRCDPISEHNRLYWYRQTLGQGPEFLTYFQNEAQLEKSRLLSDRFSAERPKGSFSTLEIQRTEQGDSAMYLCASSFTGLNTEAFFGQGTRLTVV.